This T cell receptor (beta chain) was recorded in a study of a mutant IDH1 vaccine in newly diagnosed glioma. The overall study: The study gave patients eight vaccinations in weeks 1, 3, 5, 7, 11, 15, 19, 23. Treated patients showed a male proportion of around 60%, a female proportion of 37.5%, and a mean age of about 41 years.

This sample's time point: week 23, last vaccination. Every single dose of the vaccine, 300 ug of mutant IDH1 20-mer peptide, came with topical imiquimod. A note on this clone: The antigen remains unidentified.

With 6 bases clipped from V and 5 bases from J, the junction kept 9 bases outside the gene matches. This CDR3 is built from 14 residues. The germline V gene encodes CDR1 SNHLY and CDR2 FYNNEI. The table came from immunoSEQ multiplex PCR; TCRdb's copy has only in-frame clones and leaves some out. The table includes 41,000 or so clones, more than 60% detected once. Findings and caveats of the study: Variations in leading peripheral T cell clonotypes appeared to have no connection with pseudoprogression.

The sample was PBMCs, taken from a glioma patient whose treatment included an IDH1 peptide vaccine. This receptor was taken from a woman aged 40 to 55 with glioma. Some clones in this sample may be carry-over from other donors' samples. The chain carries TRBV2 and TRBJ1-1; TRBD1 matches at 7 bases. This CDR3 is CASRATGVWTEAFF. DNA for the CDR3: TGTGCCAGCAGGGCCACAGGGGTTTGGACTGAAGCTTTCTTT.